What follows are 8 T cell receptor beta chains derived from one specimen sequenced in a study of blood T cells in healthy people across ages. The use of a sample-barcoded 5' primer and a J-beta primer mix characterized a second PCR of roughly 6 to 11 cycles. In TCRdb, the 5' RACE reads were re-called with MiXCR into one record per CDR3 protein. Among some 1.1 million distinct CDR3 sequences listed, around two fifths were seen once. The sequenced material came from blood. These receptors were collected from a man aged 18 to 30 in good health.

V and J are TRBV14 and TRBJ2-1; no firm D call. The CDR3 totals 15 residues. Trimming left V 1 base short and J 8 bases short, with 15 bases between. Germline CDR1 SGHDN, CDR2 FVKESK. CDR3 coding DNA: TGTGCCAGCAGCCAAGGGGGTGGTTATAAACATGAGCAGTTCTTC. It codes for CASSQGGGYKHEQFF.

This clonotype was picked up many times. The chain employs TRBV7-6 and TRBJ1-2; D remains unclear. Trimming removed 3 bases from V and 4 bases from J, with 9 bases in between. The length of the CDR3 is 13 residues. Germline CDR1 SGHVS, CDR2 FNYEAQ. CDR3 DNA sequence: TGTGCCAGCAGCTTTTCGGAGGGCTATGGCTACACCTTC. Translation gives CASSFSEGYGYTF.

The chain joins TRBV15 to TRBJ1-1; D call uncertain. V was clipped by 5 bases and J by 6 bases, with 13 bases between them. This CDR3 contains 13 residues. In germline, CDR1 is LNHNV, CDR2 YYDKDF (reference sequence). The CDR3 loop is CATSESVGSEAFF. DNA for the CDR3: TGTGCCACCAGCGAGAGCGTGGGTTCTGAAGCTTTCTTT.

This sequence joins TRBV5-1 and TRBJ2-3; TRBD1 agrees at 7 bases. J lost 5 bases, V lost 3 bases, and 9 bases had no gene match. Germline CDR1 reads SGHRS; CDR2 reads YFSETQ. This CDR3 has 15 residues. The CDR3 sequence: CASSSTRGIGDTQYF. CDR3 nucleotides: TGCGCCAGCAGCTCAACCAGGGGGATAGGAGATACGCAGTATTTT.

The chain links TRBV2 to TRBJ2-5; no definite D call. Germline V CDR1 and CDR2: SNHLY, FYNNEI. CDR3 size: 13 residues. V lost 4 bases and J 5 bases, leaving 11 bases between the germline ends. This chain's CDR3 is CASSVDTSETQYF. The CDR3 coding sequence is TGTGCCAGCAGTGTTGATACTTCGGAGACCCAGTACTTC.

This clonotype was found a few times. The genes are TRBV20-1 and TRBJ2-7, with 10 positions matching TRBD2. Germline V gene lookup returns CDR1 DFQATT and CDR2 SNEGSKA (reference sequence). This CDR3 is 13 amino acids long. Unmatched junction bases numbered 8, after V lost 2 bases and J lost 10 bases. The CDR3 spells CSARIAGGQSQYF. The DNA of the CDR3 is TGCAGTGCTAGAATAGCGGGGGGCCAGAGTCAGTACTTC.

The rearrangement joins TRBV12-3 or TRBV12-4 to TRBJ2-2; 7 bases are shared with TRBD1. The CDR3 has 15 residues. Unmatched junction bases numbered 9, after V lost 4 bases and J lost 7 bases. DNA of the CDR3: TGTGCCAGCAGTTCGAAAACGACAGGGTTCGGGGAGCTGTTTTTT. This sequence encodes CASSSKTTGFGELFF.

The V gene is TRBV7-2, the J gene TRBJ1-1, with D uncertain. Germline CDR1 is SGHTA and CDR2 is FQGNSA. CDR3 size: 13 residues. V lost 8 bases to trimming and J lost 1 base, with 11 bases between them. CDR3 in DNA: TGTGCCAGCGGTCTCGGGCCGAACACTGAAGCTTTCTTT. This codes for CASGLGPNTEAFF.